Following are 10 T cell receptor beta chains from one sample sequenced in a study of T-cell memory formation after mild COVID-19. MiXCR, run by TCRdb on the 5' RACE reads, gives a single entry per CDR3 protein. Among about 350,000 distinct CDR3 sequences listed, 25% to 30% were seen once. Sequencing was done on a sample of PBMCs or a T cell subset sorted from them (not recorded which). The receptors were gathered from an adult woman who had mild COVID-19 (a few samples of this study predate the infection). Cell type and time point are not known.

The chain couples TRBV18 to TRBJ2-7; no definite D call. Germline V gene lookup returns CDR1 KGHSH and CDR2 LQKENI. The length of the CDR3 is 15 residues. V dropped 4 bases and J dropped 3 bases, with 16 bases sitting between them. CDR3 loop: CASSLGPMAHYEQYF. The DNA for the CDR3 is TGTGCCAGCTCACTAGGACCCATGGCCCACTACGAGCAGTACTTC.

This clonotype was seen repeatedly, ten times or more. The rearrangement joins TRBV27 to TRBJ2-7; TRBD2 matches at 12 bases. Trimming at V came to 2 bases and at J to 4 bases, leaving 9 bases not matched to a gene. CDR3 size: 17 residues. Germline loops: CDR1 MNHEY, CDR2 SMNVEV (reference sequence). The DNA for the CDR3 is TGTGCCAGCAGTTTAGTCTCTAGCGGGAGGGCCCCGTACGAGCAGTACTTC. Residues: CASSLVSSGRAPYEQYF.

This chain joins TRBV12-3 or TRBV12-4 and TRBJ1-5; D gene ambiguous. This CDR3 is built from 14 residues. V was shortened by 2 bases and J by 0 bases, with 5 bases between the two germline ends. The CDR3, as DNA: TGTGCCAGCAGTTTAAAGGATAGCAATCAGCCCCAGCATTTT. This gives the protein CASSLKDSNQPQHF.

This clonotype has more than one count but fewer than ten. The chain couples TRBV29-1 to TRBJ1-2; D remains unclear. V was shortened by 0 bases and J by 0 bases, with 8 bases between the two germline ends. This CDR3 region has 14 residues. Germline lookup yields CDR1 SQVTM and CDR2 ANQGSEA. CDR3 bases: TGCAGCGTTGAAGAGCAGATCGCTAACTATGGCTACACCTTC. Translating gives CSVEEQIANYGYTF.

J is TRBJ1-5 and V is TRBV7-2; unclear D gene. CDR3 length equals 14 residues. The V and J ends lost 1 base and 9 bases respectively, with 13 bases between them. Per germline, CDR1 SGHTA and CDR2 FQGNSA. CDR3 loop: CASSLGDLGWPQHF. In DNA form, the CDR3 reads TGTGCCAGCAGCTTAGGGGATCTCGGTTGGCCCCAGCATTTT.

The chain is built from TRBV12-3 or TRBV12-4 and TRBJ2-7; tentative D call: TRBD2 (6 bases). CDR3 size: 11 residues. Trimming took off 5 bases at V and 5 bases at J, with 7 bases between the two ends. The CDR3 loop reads CASSRRDEQYF. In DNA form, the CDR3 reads TGTGCCAGCAGTAGGAGGGACGAGCAGTACTTC.

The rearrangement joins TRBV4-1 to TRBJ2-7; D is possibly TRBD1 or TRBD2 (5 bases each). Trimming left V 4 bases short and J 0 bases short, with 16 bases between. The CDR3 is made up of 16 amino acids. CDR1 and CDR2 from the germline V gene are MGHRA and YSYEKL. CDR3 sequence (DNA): TGCGCCAGCAGCCCCTTGGGGCTAGCCCACTCCTACGAGCAGTACTTC. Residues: CASSPLGLAHSYEQYF.

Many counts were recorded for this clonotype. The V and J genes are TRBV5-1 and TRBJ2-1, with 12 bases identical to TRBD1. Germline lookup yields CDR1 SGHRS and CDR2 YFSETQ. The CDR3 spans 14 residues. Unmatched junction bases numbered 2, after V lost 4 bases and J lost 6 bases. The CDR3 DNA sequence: TGCGCCAGCAGCACGGGACAGGGGGCCAATGAGCAGTTCTTC. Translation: CASSTGQGANEQFF.

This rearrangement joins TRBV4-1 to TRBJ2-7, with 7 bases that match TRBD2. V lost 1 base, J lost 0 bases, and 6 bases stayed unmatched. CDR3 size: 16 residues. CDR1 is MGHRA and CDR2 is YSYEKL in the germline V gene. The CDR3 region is CASSQVRGVSSYEQYF. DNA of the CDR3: TGCGCCAGCAGCCAAGTCCGGGGGGTTAGCTCCTACGAGCAGTACTTC.

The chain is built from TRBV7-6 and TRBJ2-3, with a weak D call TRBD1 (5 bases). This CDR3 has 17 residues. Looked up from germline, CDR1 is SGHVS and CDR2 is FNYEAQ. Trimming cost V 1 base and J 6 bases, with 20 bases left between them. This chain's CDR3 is CASSLEGQGLKSDTQYF. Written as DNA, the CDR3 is TGTGCCAGCAGCTTAGAGGGGCAGGGCCTAAAGTCGGATACGCAGTATTTT.